This T cell receptor (beta chain) was recovered during a study of radiation and T cells in renal cell carcinoma. In the case of this clone: The antigen is not known.

Germline CDR1 is SGHRS and CDR2 is YFSETQ. The CDR3 totals 14 residues. J gave up 3 bases and V 0 bases, and 2 bases lay outside the gene matches. Study-level findings and limits: Top tumor clonotypes rose in blood 2 weeks post-radiation, then contracted.

Libraries were prepared by immunoSEQ multiplex PCR; TCRdb keeps only in-frame clonotypes and omits some of them. The sample has tens of thousands of clones, 75% to 90% seen once. The time point denotes: blood 2 weeks post-SBRT. As to treatment: 15 Gy SBRT to primary tumor, nephrectomy 4 weeks later. The rearrangement joins TRBV5-1 to TRBJ2-5; 7 bases are shared with TRBD2. This sequence was found in a woman aged 70 to 79 with renal cell carcinoma. Sequenced material: blood, taken from a patient whose treatment included radiotherapy and nephrectomy. CDR3 region: CASSLAGTKETQYF. The CDR3 bases are TGCGCCAGCAGCTTGGCCGGGACTAAAGAGACCCAGTACTTC.